Following are 26 T cell receptor beta chains from one sample sequenced in a study of shared clonotypes between healthy human individuals. Profiled with immunoSEQ multiplex PCR; TCRdb holds only in-frame clones, not every one. The profile covers more than 2 million clones, with 95% appearing a single time and more than 0.1% taken by the ten largest. Sequencing was carried out using naive CD4+ T cells sorted from blood. This sample's subset: CD45RA+ positively selected. These receptors originate from a man between 18 and 35 years old in good health.

The chain employs TRBV18 and TRBJ2-5; D is perhaps TRBD1 (5 bases). Germline V gene sequence: CDR1 KGHSH, CDR2 LQKENI. Trimming took off 3 bases at V and 1 base at J, with 9 bases between the two ends. The CDR3 consists of 14 residues. The CDR3 sequence is CASSPRQIQETQYF. CDR3 DNA sequence: TGTGCCAGCTCACCGAGACAGATCCAAGAGACCCAGTACTTC.

As regards this clone: Other nucleotide sequences from this sample produce the same CDR3. The J gene is TRBJ1-2, the V gene TRBV30; a possible D gene is TRBD1 (5 bases). Germline V lookup: CDR1 GTSNPN, CDR2 SVGIG (reference sequence). There are 13 residues in the CDR3. Trimming left V 0 bases short and J 2 bases short, with 7 bases between. The CDR3 protein is CAWSVGDNYGYTF. The CDR3 DNA sequence: TGTGCCTGGAGTGTAGGGGACAACTATGGCTACACCTTC.

This clone was counted only a few times. This same CDR3 is encoded by further DNA sequences in the sample. This chain uses TRBV6-1 with TRBJ1-4, with D tentatively TRBD1 (5 bases). CDR1 and CDR2 (germline): MNHNS, SASEGT. Trimming pared 3 bases from V and 0 bases from J, leaving 5 bases between. This CDR3 comprises 14 residues. In nucleotides, the CDR3 is TGTGCCAGCAGTGAGGGACCAACTAATGAAAAACTGTTTTTT. Its protein product is CASSEGPTNEKLFF.

V usage is TRBV30 and J usage is TRBJ1-2; D not resolved. This CDR3 contains 12 residues. The germline V gene encodes CDR1 GTSNPN and CDR2 SVGIG (reference sequence). The V gene lost 2 bases and the J gene lost 3 bases, with 7 bases spanning the gap. CDR3: CAWSMGYYGYTF. In DNA, the CDR3 is TGTGCCTGGAGTATGGGATACTATGGCTACACCTTC.

This clone was seen just once. Other DNA sequences in this sample translate to the same CDR3. The genes are TRBV20-1 and TRBJ1-2; D may be TRBD1 (5 bases). V was trimmed by 2 bases and J by 6 bases, leaving 7 bases between them. Looked up from germline, CDR1 is DFQATT and CDR2 is SNEGSKA (reference sequence). The CDR3 runs to 11 residues. CDR3 DNA: TGCAGTGCTAGACGGGGGGATGGCTACACCTTC. Translation: CSARRGDGYTF.

This rearrangement joins TRBV10-2 to TRBJ2-1, with 9 bases matching TRBD2. Germline loops: CDR1 WSHSY, CDR2 SAAADI. The J segment lost 0 bases and the V segment lost 9 bases, leaving 15 bases of the junction unmatched. The CDR3 has 18 residues. The CDR3 here is CASQKISGGYSSYNEQFF. CDR3 bases: TGCGCCAGTCAAAAAATTAGCGGGGGATATAGCTCCTACAATGAGCAGTTCTTC.

V and J are TRBV5-1 and TRBJ2-2, with TRBD2 matching 7 bases. The V gene's germline CDR1 is SGHRS and CDR2 YFSETQ. The CDR3 runs to 16 residues. After removal of 7 bases from V and 1 base from J, the junction contained 10 bases not matched to a gene. CDR3 in amino acids: CASDKTGTMNTGELFF. CDR3 nucleotide sequence: TGCGCCAGCGATAAGACCGGGACTATGAACACCGGGGAGCTGTTTTTT.

This clone has only one observation. The chain links TRBV5-5 to TRBJ2-3, with D possibly TRBD1 on 6 matching bases. The V gene's germline CDR1 is SGHKS and CDR2 YYEKEE (reference sequence). The CDR3 runs to 15 residues. V lost 4 bases and J lost 2, with 14 bases in between. CDR3 DNA sequence: TGTGCCAGCAGCCGCCTCGGGGACAACACAGATACGCAGTATTTT. Its translation is CASSRLGDNTDTQYF. Drawing the rest from reference TRBV5-5 and TRBJ2-3, the complete variable domain is DAGVTQSPTHLIKTRGQQVTLRCSPISGHKSVSWYQQVLGQGPQFIFQYYEKEERGRGNFPDRFSARQFPNYSSELNVNALLLGDSALYLCASSRLGDNTDTQYFGPGTRLTVL.

The chain carries TRBV28 and TRBJ1-1; 8 bases agree with TRBD1. This CDR3 contains 16 residues. Germline V lookup: CDR1 MDHEN, CDR2 SYDVKM. The V segment lost 5 bases and the J segment 0 bases; nucleotides outside the gene matches: 8. As DNA, the CDR3 is TGTGCCAGCAGTCCCCGACAGGGGTCAATGAACACTGAAGCTTTCTTT. Its translation is CASSPRQGSMNTEAFF.

V and J are TRBV6-5 and TRBJ2-5; 8 bases are shared with TRBD2. With the DNA end fitting TRBJ2-7 better, the J assignment may be wrong. Germline lookup yields CDR1 MNHEY and CDR2 SVGAGI. The CDR3 runs 15 residues. The CDR3 is CASSYSAGGSYEQYF. In nucleotides, the CDR3 is TGTGCCAGCAGTTACTCGGCGGGAGGCTCCTACGAGCAGTACTTC.

This clone occurred once. Other DNA sequences within the sample encode an identical CDR3. The V call is TRBV7-2, the J call TRBJ2-7, with D possibly TRBD2 on 6 matching bases. The CDR3 loop spans 14 amino acids. V lost 1 base and J 2 bases, leaving 9 bases between the germline ends. Germline values: CDR1 SGHTA, CDR2 FQGNSA. Here the CDR3 reads CASSLGAGPYEQYF. The CDR3 nucleotides read TGTGCCAGCAGCTTAGGGGCGGGACCCTACGAGCAGTACTTC.

The gene calls are TRBV28 and TRBJ1-2; D not resolved. The CDR3 loop spans 12 amino acids. The germline gives CDR1 MDHEN, CDR2 SYDVKM. The V and J ends lost 2 bases and 8 bases respectively, with 9 bases between them. The CDR3 region has the DNA TGTGCCAGCAGTTTACTTTCCCAGGGCTACACCTTC. It yields the protein CASSLLSQGYTF.

This clone was found once. The chain links TRBV9 to TRBJ2-7; D unclear. CDR1 and CDR2 (germline): SGDLS, YYNGEE. This CDR3 has 13 amino acids. Trimming removed 4 bases from V and 0 bases from J, with 8 bases in between. DNA for the CDR3: TGTGCCAGCAGCCCTGAGAGCTCCTACGAGCAGTACTTC. It yields the protein CASSPESSYEQYF.

The rearrangement links TRBV6-5 to TRBJ1-1; tentatively, D is TRBD1 (5 bases). Deletions cut 5 bases from V and 8 bases from J, with 15 bases between. The CDR3 sequence is 13 residues long. Germline V gives CDR1 MNHEY, CDR2 SVGAGI. The DNA of the CDR3 is TGTGCCAGCAGTCGGGGGGACGGATCCGAAGCTTTCTTT. Protein sequence: CASSRGDGSEAFF.

This chain joins TRBV7-2 and TRBJ1-1; D possibly corresponds to TRBD1 (6 bases). Germline V gene sequence: CDR1 SGHTA, CDR2 FQGNSA. The length of the CDR3 is 12 residues. V lost 3 bases and J lost 7, with 9 bases in between. CDR3 residues: CASSLQGSEAFF. In nucleotides, the CDR3 is TGTGCCAGCAGCTTGCAGGGGAGTGAAGCTTTCTTT.

A note on this clone: The same CDR3 also results from other DNA sequences found in this sample. This sequence joins TRBV6-5 and TRBJ2-7, with 12 bases that match TRBD2. J was trimmed by 3 bases and V by 0 bases; bases with no gene match: 3. The CDR3 covers 16 residues. The V gene's germline CDR1 is MNHEY and CDR2 SVGAGI. The CDR3, as DNA: TGTGCCAGCAGTTACTCGAGACTAGCGGGAGTCTACGAGCAGTACTTC. Translating it yields CASSYSRLAGVYEQYF.

As concerns this clone: This same CDR3 is encoded by further DNA sequences in the sample. The V and J genes are TRBV18 and TRBJ2-5; D is uncertain. The CDR3 extends over 13 amino acids. From germline, CDR1 is KGHSH and CDR2 LQKENI. The V and J ends lost 3 bases and 0 bases respectively, with 5 bases between them. The CDR3 is CASSPLDQETQYF. The DNA for the CDR3 is TGTGCCAGCTCACCCCTGGACCAAGAGACCCAGTACTTC.

The CDR3 loop is CASSLSLGGAVNYSPLHF. CDR3 nucleotides: TGTGCCAGCAGTTTATCGCTCGGGGGCGCGGTGAATTATTCACCCCTCCACTTT. The chain couples TRBV27 to TRBJ1-6; TRBD1 might be the D (6 bases). This CDR3 is built from 18 residues. V gave up 0 bases and J gave up 8 bases, with 20 bases separating them. Germline CDR1 MNHEY, CDR2 SMNVEV (reference sequence).

The rearrangement uses TRBV27 and TRBJ2-2; D is unresolved. CDR1 and CDR2 (germline): MNHEY, SMNVEV (reference sequence). The V gene lost 7 bases and the J gene lost 7 bases, with 16 bases spanning the gap. The CDR3 has 14 residues. The CDR3, as DNA: TGTGCCAGCATAAAGGTAGGACGGGTCGGGGAGCTGTTTTTT. As protein: CASIKVGRVGELFF.

As for this clone: A read error is possible here, since a much larger clone lies one base away. The sample carries other DNA sequences with the same CDR3. The genes are TRBV7-9 and TRBJ1-2, with TRBD1 identical over 9 bases. This CDR3 is built from 13 residues. Germline V gene data show CDR1 as SEHNR and CDR2 as FQNEAQ (reference sequence). Trimming removed 5 bases from V and 4 bases from J; junction bases left unmatched: 2. CDR3 protein: CASSPTGGYGYTF. CDR3 coding DNA: TGTGCCAGCAGCCCGACAGGGGGCTATGGCTACACCTTC. Drawing the rest from reference TRBV7-9 and TRBJ1-2, the complete variable domain is DTGVSQNPRHKITKRGQNVTFRCDPISEHNRLYWYRQTLGQGPEFLTYFQNEAQLEKSRLLSDRFSAERPKGSFSTLEIQRTEQGDSAMYLCASSPTGGYGYTFGSGTRLTVV.

V gene TRBV19 combines with J gene TRBJ2-5, with unresolved D. Trimming took off 3 bases at V and 5 bases at J, with 16 bases between the two ends. The germline CDR1 and CDR2 sequences are LNHDA and SQIVND (reference sequence). The CDR3 runs to 15 residues. CDR3 DNA sequence: TGTGCCAGTAGTATCTCCCCCACTGAGGTGGAGACCCAGTACTTC. It is translated as CASSISPTEVETQYF.

The rearrangement uses TRBV7-9 and TRBJ2-1; TRBD2 matches at 9 bases. Germline assignment: CDR1 SEHNR and CDR2 FQNEAQ (reference sequence). This CDR3 has 17 residues. The junction had 10 bases not matched to a gene; V was cut back by 1 base and J by 6 bases. The CDR3 region has the DNA TGTGCCAGCAGCTTAGTTGTAGCGGGAGACTGGGGCAATGAGCAGTTCTTC. Amino acids: CASSLVVAGDWGNEQFF.

The chain combines TRBV13 with TRBJ2-3; D is ambiguous. Trimming left V 1 base short and J 3 bases short, with 5 bases between. The CDR3 is 13 amino acids. Germline CDR1 is PRHDT and CDR2 is FYEKMQ (reference sequence). The CDR3 protein is CASSLVRTDTQYF. The CDR3 nucleotides are TGTGCCAGCAGCTTAGTACGAACAGATACGCAGTATTTT.

The chain carries TRBV2 and TRBJ1-2; D is unresolved. This CDR3 has 13 amino acids. Germline CDR1 SNHLY, CDR2 FYNNEI. Trimming took off 7 bases at V and 4 bases at J, with 13 bases between the two ends. The CDR3 here is CASIAGYLYGYTF. The DNA of the CDR3 is TGTGCCAGCATTGCGGGGTACCTCTATGGCTACACCTTC.

V is TRBV5-4 and J is TRBJ1-2, with TRBD1 as a possible D gene (6 bases). CDR1 and CDR2 from the germline V gene are SGHNT and YYREEE (reference sequence). The CDR3 is 15 amino acids. V was clipped by 1 base and J by 3 bases, with 13 bases between them. CDR3 loop: CASSLQGKVDYGYTF. DNA for the CDR3: TGTGCCAGCAGCTTGCAGGGGAAGGTAGACTATGGCTACACCTTC.

The chain recombines TRBV6-5 with TRBJ1-2; D is undetermined. Trimming pared 7 bases from V and 2 bases from J, leaving 17 bases between. This CDR3 is built from 15 residues. From germline, CDR1 is MNHEY and CDR2 SVGAGI. CDR3 amino acids: CASTKSRSGNYGYTF. The CDR3 DNA reads as TGTGCCAGCACGAAGTCCAGGTCGGGGAACTATGGCTACACCTTC.